This entry is about one T cell receptor (beta chain). In the authors' methods: Reference gene primer amplification gave estimated nucleated cell counts. Measured with immunoSEQ multiplex PCR; TCRdb has only the in-frame clones, and not every one. Clone size and V and J calls were adopted from that table, with D and trimming inferred from the DNA. The sample yields about 390,000 clones, 85% to 90% seen once. The CDR3 contains 13 residues. Germline trimming cut 5 bases from V and 3 bases from J; bases unmatched to any gene: 4. Looked up from germline, CDR1 is SEHNR and CDR2 is FQNEAQ (reference sequence). The sample belongs to a study of blood T cell repertoires in COVID-19. Across the study: PBMCs, B-cell-depleted T cells, or T cells provided the cDNA or gDNA that made up the material.

The clonotype originates from a woman in her forties or fifties who had recovered from COVID-19. V and J are TRBV7-9 and TRBJ2-7; 7 bases line up with TRBD1. The sequenced sample consisted of PBMCs or T cells enriched from blood (not recorded which). CDR3 in amino acids: CASSGQEYYEQYF. The CDR3 nucleotides read TGTGCCAGCAGCGGACAGGAGTACTACGAGCAGTACTTC. Filled out from reference TRBV7-9 and TRBJ2-7, the complete variable domain reads DTGVSQNPRHKITKRGQNVTFRCDPISEHNRLYWYRQTLGQGPEFLTYFQNEAQLEKSRLLSDRFSAERPKGSFSTLEIQRTEQGDSAMYLCASSGQEYYEQYFGPGTRLTVT.